The entry that follows covers one T cell receptor beta chain sequence. The sample belongs to a study of CXCR3-negative and CXCR3-positive naive CD8 T cells. Turning to the study itself: Collectively, the libraries yielded about 135 million TRB reads in total, at about 1.5 +/- 0.3 million per library.

Identification of naive CD8+ T cells rested on CD45RO-CCR7+CD27+CD95- status. The length of the CDR3 is 12 residues. From germline, CDR1 is MGHDK and CDR2 SYGVNS. Via 5' RACE with UMI labels, TRB cDNA libraries were prepared. TCRdb re-called the 5' RACE reads and shows each CDR3 protein once, DNA omitted. The repertoire shows over 100,000 distinct CDR3 sequences; the top ten hold 0.25% to 0.35%. The chain recombines TRBV25-1 with TRBJ2-5; without DNA, the TCRdb call of TRBD1 cannot be checked. This sequence originates from a human donor in good health. Some clones in this sample may be carry-over from other donors' samples. Sequencing used naive CXCR3- CD8+ T cells from blood. This sample's subset: CD45RO-CCR7+CD27+CD95- naive CD8+ T cells lacking CXCR3 (TNR3-). This chain's CDR3 is CASNIGEETQYF.